These 19 T cell receptor beta chains originate from one sample sequenced in a study of T cell clonality in common variable immunodeficiency. Profiled with immunoSEQ multiplex PCR; TCRdb holds only in-frame clones, not every one. Observed in the sample are roughly 70,000 clones, none of them singletons. Sequencing was performed on peripheral blood mononuclear cells. The origin of the receptors is a person aged 18-70 years in good health.

In this sample, this clone turned up many times. CDR3 sequence reads: CASSRGTMETQYF. The CDR3 bases that were read are TGCGCCAGCAGTCGGGGTACAATGGAGACC. The chain links TRBV10-1 to TRBJ2-5; D is possibly TRBD2 (5 bases). The read terminates 3 residues before the CDR3 end, so the remaining end is supplied by the germline J gene. V was pared by 5 bases and J by 5 bases, with 12 bases between. The CDR3 consists of 13 residues. Germline V gene lookup returns CDR1 WNHNN and CDR2 SYGVQD (reference sequence).

At least ten counts were recorded for this clone. Sequencing ends 3 residues short of the CDR3 end; the germline J gene provides the rest. The rearrangement links TRBV7-8 to TRBJ2-1; a possible D gene is TRBD2 (6 bases). The CDR3 totals 15 residues. The V and J ends lost 1 base and 6 bases respectively, with 13 bases between them. Germline V gene lookup returns CDR1 SGHVS and CDR2 FQNEAQ. Here the CDR3 reads CASSLVETSINEQFF. Incomplete CDR3 DNA: TGTGCCAGCAGCTTAGTCGAGACTAGTATCAATGAG.

At least ten counts were recorded for this clone. The DNA read from the CDR3 is TGCAGTGCTCCGAAAGGGGGGGGTCTAGCAGATACG. Translating it yields CSAPKGGGLADT. The full CDR3 is CSAPKGGGLADTQYF. The V and J genes are TRBV20-1 and TRBJ2-3; a weak D match, TRBD2 (7 bases). The read ends 3 residues shy of where the CDR3 ends; the end is completed using the germline J gene. Trimming removed 5 bases from V and 4 bases from J, with 19 bases in between. Germline values: CDR1 DFQATT, CDR2 SNEGSKA (reference sequence). This CDR3 contains 15 residues.

This clone was counted ten times or more. Read data end 3 residues before the CDR3 end; the end is taken from the germline J gene. The gene calls are TRBV20-1 and TRBJ2-5; TRBD2 agrees at 8 bases. Germline values: CDR1 DFQATT, CDR2 SNEGSKA (reference sequence). This CDR3 comprises 15 residues. Trimming removed 6 bases from V and 2 bases from J; junction bases left unmatched: 11. The CDR3: CSAALGGRRQETQYF. The CDR3 bases that were read are TGCAGTGCCGCATTGGGCGGGAGGCGACAAGAGACC.

This clone was recorded many times. The DNA ends 3 residues before the CDR3 does, and the rest of the CDR3 is filled in from the germline J gene. The chain carries TRBV5-4 and TRBJ1-1; unclear D gene. The CDR3 is 13 residues long. The germline gives CDR1 SGHNT, CDR2 YYREEE (reference sequence). The V end was cut by 4 bases, the J end by 1 base, with 8 bases between. The CDR3 sequence: CASSVEGNTEAFF. The CDR3 DNA, read in part, is TGTGCCAGCAGCGTTGAGGGGAACACTGAA.

This clone was seen many times. Read sequence stops 3 residues before the CDR3 end, and the germline J gene provides the missing end. The J gene is TRBJ1-1, the V gene TRBV10-1; D possibly corresponds to TRBD1 (6 bases). Germline V lookup: CDR1 WNHNN, CDR2 SYGVQD (reference sequence). The CDR3 runs 16 residues. Trimming stripped 4 bases from V and 2 bases from J, with 17 bases between. The covered CDR3 bases are TGCGCCAGCAGTGCATCGGGGGGCTGGGGTAACACTGAA. It is translated as CASSASGGWGNTE. The full CDR3 is CASSASGGWGNTEAFF.

This clone occurred many times. The DNA ends 3 residues before the CDR3 does, and the rest of the CDR3 is filled in from the germline J gene. Distinct nucleotide sequences in the sample also encode this CDR3. The rearrangement uses TRBV6-1 and TRBJ1-6; TRBD1 is a possible D gene (6 bases). From germline, CDR1 is MNHNS and CDR2 SASEGT. Trimming stripped 2 bases from V and 5 bases from J, with 10 bases between. CDR3 length: 15 residues. The CDR3 reads CASSELTGDNSPLHF. Partial CDR3 DNA: TGTGCCAGCAGTGAATTGACAGGAGATAATTCACCC.

This clone was recorded many times. The read falls 3 residues short of the CDR3 end, and the missing part is taken from the germline J gene. The chain uses TRBV7-6 and TRBJ2-1, with D maybe TRBD2 (6 bases). The CDR3 is 18 amino acids. Per germline, CDR1 SGHVS and CDR2 FNYEAQ. Trimming took 0 bases from V and 0 from J, leaving 15 bases between them. Incomplete CDR3 DNA: TGTGCCAGCAGCTTAGCCGTCCTCGCGGGGAGCTCCTACAATGAG. As protein: CASSLAVLAGSSYNE. The complete CDR3 reads CASSLAVLAGSSYNEQFF.

This clone was counted at least ten times. The read halts 3 residues ahead of the CDR3 end, with the missing end drawn from the germline J gene. The J gene is TRBJ2-7, the V gene TRBV11-2; 9 bases line up with TRBD1. The CDR3 spans 15 residues. The ends lost 3 bases at V and 3 bases at J; junction bases unmatched: 6. In germline, CDR1 is SGHAT, CDR2 FQNNGV. The CDR3 sequence is CASSLAGTGIYEQYF. Incomplete CDR3 DNA: TGTGCCAGCAGCTTGGCAGGGACAGGGATCTACGAG.

Many counts were recorded for this clone. The sequenced fragment ends 3 residues before the CDR3 boundary, so the rest is inferred from the germline J gene. The chain links TRBV9 to TRBJ2-1; TRBD2 matches at 9 bases. The length of the CDR3 is 16 residues. Germline V lookup: CDR1 SGDLS, CDR2 YYNGEE. V dropped 4 bases and J dropped 8; count of bases not matched to a gene: 13. CDR3 region: CASSPTGTSFGDEQFF. The covered CDR3 bases are TGTGCCAGCAGCCCCACCGGGACTAGCTTCGGGGATGAG.

This clone was seen many times. Read coverage stops 3 residues before the CDR3 terminus; the germline J gene supplies the remainder. The rearrangement links TRBV7-3 to TRBJ2-1; 15 positions match TRBD2. The V segment lost 1 base and the J segment 8 bases; nucleotides outside the gene matches: 3. Germline V gene sequence: CDR1 SGHTA, CDR2 FQGTGA. This CDR3 spans 16 amino acids. CDR3 DNA (partial): TGTGCCAGCAGCTTAATGGGGACTAGCGGGAGGTATGAG. This codes for CASSLMGTSGRYE. The CDR3 in its entirety is CASSLMGTSGRYEQFF.

This clone came up many times. The read ends 3 residues early relative to the CDR3; the germline J gene fills the gap. This rearrangement joins TRBV10-3 to TRBJ2-1; 9 nucleotides align to TRBD2. V shed 10 bases and J 4 bases; nucleotides not matched to a gene: 8. Per the germline V gene, CDR1 is ENHRY and CDR2 is SYGVKD. The CDR3 spans 14 residues. CDR3 sequence: CATYGREGYNEQFF. Partial CDR3 DNA: TGTGCCACCTACGGGCGGGAGGGTTACAATGAG.

This clone came up many times. The read comes to an end 3 residues before the CDR3 does, leaving the germline J gene to fill in the end. The V call is TRBV6-1, the J call TRBJ2-1; TRBD1 matches 9 bases. Losses at the gene ends were 4 bases for V and 9 bases for J; bases not matched to a gene: 10. The CDR3 has 15 amino acids. Germline V gene data show CDR1 as MNHNS and CDR2 as SASEGT. The CDR3 reads CASSGLRQGDAEQFF. The CDR3 DNA, read in part, is TGTGCCAGCAGTGGTCTTCGACAGGGGGACGCTGAG.

This clone was detected many times. The CDR3 extends 3 residues past the end of the read, so its final part is completed from the germline J gene. The chain combines TRBV20-1 with TRBJ2-7; D perhaps matches TRBD2 (5 bases). Per the germline V gene, CDR1 is DFQATT and CDR2 is SNEGSKA (reference sequence). V lost 3 bases and J 5 bases, leaving 20 bases between the germline ends. This CDR3 has 15 amino acids. CDR3 DNA (partial): TGCAGTGCTAGTGGACTCGCGCGCCTGGTCCACGAG. The encoded protein is CSASGLARLVHE. The full CDR3 reads CSASGLARLVHEQYF.

Note on this clone: The CDR3 extends 3 residues past the end of the read, so its final part is completed from the germline J gene. The J gene is TRBJ2-1, the V gene TRBV19; 13 bases line up with TRBD2. There are 14 residues in the CDR3. The trim removed 7 bases at V and 7 bases at J, leaving 4 bases unmatched. Looked up from germline, CDR1 is LNHDA and CDR2 is SQIVND (reference sequence). CDR3 DNA, as far as it was read: TGTGCCAGTAAACTAGCGGGAGGGCCAAATGAG. Residues: CASKLAGGPNE. From start to end, the CDR3 is CASKLAGGPNEQFF.

This clone was seen at least ten times. The read falls 3 residues short of the CDR3 end, and the missing part is taken from the germline J gene. This chain joins TRBV11-2 and TRBJ1-2; D is possibly TRBD1 (6 bases). Germline V gene data show CDR1 as SGHAT and CDR2 as FQNNGV. V lost 5 bases, J lost 5 bases, and 9 bases lay in between. CDR3 length: 12 amino acids. This CDR3 reads CASSRTAYGYTF. Partial CDR3 DNA: TGTGCCAGCAGCCGGACAGCGTATGGC.

This clone was observed many times. The read ends 3 residues early relative to the CDR3; the germline J gene fills the gap. The rearrangement links TRBV7-3 to TRBJ1-1; 8 bases map to TRBD1. Germline V gene lookup returns CDR1 SGHTA and CDR2 FQGTGA. V was pared by 4 bases and J by 5 bases, with 3 bases of the junction left unmatched. The CDR3 covers 13 residues. The CDR3 region is CASSSDRGTEAFF. The CDR3 bases that were read are TGTGCCAGCAGCTCAGACAGGGGTACTGAA.

At least ten counts were recorded for this clone. CDR3 DNA (partial): TGTGCCACCAGTGACACAAGCGGGAGTCGGCACACCGGGGAG. Translation gives CATSDTSGSRHTGE. The whole CDR3 sequence is CATSDTSGSRHTGELFF. V and J are TRBV24-1 and TRBJ2-2; 8 nucleotides align to TRBD2. The CDR3 end is not reached by the read, which stops 3 residues before it; the germline J gene fills it in. The V gene's germline CDR1 is KGHDR and CDR2 SFDVKD. The CDR3 length is 17 residues. Unmatched junction bases numbered 9, after V lost 4 bases and J lost 3 bases.

This clone was seen many times. The read ends 3 residues early relative to the CDR3; the germline J gene fills the gap. The V and J genes are TRBV14 and TRBJ2-7; D remains unclear. Trimming removed 1 base at V and 5 bases at J, with 9 bases between. Germline-derived CDR1 and CDR2 are SGHDN and FVKESK. This CDR3 is 13 amino acids long. CDR3 amino acids: CASSQVVRDEQYF. Incomplete CDR3 DNA: TGTGCCAGCAGCCAAGTGGTAAGGGACGAG.